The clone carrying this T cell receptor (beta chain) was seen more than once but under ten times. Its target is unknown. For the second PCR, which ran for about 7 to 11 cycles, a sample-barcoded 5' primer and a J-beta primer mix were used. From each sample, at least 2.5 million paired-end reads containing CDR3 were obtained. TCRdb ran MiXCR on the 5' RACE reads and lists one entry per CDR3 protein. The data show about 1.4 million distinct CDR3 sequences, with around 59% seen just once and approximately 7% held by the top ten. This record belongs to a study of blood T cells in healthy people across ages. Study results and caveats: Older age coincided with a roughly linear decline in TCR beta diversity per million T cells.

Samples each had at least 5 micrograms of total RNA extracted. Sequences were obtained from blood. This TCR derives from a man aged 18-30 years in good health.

In DNA form, the CDR3 reads TGCAGCGTCCGGACAGGGCCCACTGAAGCTTTCTTT. It encodes CSVRTGPTEAFF. V is TRBV29-1 and J is TRBJ1-1; 8 bases agree with TRBD1. This CDR3 region has 12 residues. In germline, CDR1 is SQVTM, CDR2 ANQGSEA. V lost 6 bases to trimming and J lost 4 bases; unmatched junction nucleotides: 4. The variable domain in full, with the rest retrieved from reference TRBV29-1 and TRBJ1-1, is SAVISQKPSRDICQRGTSLTIQCQVDSQVTMMFWYRQQPGQSLTLIATANQGSEATYESGFVIDKFPISRPNLTFSTLTVSNMSPEDSSIYLCSVRTGPTEAFFGQGTRLTVV.